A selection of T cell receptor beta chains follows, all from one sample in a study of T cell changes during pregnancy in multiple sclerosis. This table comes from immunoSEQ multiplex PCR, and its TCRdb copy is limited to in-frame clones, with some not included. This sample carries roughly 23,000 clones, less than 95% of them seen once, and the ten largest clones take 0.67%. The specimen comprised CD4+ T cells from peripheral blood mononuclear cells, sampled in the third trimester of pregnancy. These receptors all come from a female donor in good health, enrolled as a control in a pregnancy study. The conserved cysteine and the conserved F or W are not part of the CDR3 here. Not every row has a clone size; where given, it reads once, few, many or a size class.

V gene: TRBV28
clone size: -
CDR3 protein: ASSDRAPQNTEAF

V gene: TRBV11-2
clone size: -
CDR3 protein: ASSLFSLAGNNEQF

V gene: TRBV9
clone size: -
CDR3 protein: ASSVAGAGASTDTQY

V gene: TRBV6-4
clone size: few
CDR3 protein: ASTASGGDYNEQF

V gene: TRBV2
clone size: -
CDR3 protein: ASSVTGAAFQETQY

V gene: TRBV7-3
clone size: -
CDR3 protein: ASSLTGQGSWNEQF

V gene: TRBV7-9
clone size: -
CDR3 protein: ASSLGLSDTQY

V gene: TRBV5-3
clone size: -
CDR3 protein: ARSWGQGGGGYT

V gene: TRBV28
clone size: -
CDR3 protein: ASSPRGISGYEQY

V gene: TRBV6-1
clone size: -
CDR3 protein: ASSEALRQPQH

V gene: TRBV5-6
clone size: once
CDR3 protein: ASSLGGPPYEQY

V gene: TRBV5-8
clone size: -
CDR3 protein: ASSLTGTGNYEQY

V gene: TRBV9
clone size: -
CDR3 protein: ASSAQGGKYNSPLH

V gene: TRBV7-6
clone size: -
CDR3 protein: ASSLGGGVSYNEQF

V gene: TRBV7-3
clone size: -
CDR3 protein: ASSLVGDREQF

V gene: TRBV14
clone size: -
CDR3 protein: ASSIHTSGYNEQF

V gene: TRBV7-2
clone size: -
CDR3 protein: ASSLDPAGGVLNEQF

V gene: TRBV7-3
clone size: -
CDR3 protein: GRVGDEQF

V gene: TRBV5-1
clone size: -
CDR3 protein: ASSLEMASGSYEQY

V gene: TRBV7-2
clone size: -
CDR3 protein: ASSGYTGLSGNTIY

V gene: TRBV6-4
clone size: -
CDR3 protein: ASSSGQATEAF

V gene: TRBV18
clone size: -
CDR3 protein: ASSQKQTSGSPSTDTQY

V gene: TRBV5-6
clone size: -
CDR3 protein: ASSLGGRGGQF

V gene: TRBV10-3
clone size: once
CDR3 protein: ASSGLAGGPGGTGELF

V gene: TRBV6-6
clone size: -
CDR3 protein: ASRTGGRGTDTQY

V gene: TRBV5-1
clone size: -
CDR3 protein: ASSLARLAAKETQY

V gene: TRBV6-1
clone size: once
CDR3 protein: ASSERGTPYEQY

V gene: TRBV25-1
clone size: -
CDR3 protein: ASWEGMNTEAF

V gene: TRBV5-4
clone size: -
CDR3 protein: ASGRDRNTEAF

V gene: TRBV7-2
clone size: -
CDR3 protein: ASSPFRLAGADNEQF

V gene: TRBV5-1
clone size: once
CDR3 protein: ASRRTGDEKLF

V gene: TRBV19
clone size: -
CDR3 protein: ASSIRQGGTEAF

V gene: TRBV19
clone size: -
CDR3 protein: ASNHLNRPQH

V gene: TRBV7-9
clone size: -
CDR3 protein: ASSSTKGQGGETQY

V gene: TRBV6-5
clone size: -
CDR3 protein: ASSYHRLYNEQF

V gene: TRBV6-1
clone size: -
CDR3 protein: ASSPSGPQETQY

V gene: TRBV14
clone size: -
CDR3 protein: ASSPGFSTDTQY

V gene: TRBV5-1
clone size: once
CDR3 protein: ASSHGTSGRDTQY

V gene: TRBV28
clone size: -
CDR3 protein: ASTPLGGATDTQY

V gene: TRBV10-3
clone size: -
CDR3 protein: ANGRPGTEDGYT

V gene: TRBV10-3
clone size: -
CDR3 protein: AISAGQGEYNTEAF

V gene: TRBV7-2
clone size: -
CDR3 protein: ASSLDTGGLRGGPLH

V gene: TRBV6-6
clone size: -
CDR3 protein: ASSYSLAGGQDEQY

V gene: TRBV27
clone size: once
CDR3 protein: ASSSHSGLKNNEQF

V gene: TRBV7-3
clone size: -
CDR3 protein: ASSLIKGDGNTIY

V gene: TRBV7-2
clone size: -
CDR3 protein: ASSLPGLADTQY

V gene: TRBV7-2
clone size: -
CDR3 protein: ASSSGTGGRNNSPLH

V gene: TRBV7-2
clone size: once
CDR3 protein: ASSSLVRGDKSPLH

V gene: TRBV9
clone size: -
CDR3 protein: ASGRAGGYTDTQY

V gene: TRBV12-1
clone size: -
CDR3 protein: ASSPRDSGQPQH

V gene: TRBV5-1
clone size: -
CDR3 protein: ASSGGLLAEALSSYEQY

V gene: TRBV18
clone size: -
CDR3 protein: ASLDSSWEQY

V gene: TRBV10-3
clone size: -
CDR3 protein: AISEFDRGSNEQF

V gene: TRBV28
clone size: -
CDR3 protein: ASSLWEGAPHHTQY